A selection of T cell receptor beta chains follows, all from one sample in a study of post-analysis software for immune sequencing data. TCRdb reprocessed the PCR reads with MiXCR, giving one entry per CDR3 protein. The top ten hold roughly 4.4% of the sample, which has 650,000 to 850,000 distinct CDR3 sequences, under 70% seen once. Sequencing input: blood. All receptors come from a girl between 5 and 17 years old with multiple sclerosis. The CDR3 runs from the conserved cysteine through the conserved F or W. The D gene is left open where the match is weak. The listing skips clone size in some rows; elsewhere it reads once, few, many or a size class.

>TRBV12-3/TRBV12-4|TRBJ1-3|.|.
CASRGAGSGNTIYF
TGTGCCAGCAGGGGAGCGGGGTCCGGAAACACCATATATTTT
>TRBV5-1|TRBJ2-2|.|.
CASSLSQTTGELFF
TGCGCCAGCAGCTTGTCTCAAACCACCGGGGAGCTGTTTTTT
>TRBV6-2/TRBV6-3|TRBJ2-5|TRBD2|.
CASSYSIMEREYEETQYF
TGTGCCAGCAGTTACTCGATAATGGAGCGGGAGTATGAAGAGACCCAGTACTTC
>TRBV7-6|TRBJ1-1|.|.
CASSLDKGFEAFF
TGTGCCAGCAGCTTAGATAAGGGGTTTGAAGCTTTCTTT
>TRBV5-5|TRBJ1-5|.|.
CASSLRSTGNQPQHF
TGTGCCAGCAGCTTGAGATCTACTGGCAATCAGCCCCAGCATTTT
>TRBV15|TRBJ1-5|.|.
CATSRGPDDYQPQHF
TGTGCCACCAGCAGGGGTCCGGACGATTATCAGCCCCAGCATTTT
>TRBV20-1|TRBJ2-7|TRBD1|.
CSARHGTGSYEQYF
TGCAGTGCTAGGCACGGGACAGGGAGTTACGAGCAGTACTTC
>TRBV11-2|TRBJ1-1|.|few
CASSLVRAGTEAFF
TGTGCCAGCAGCTTAGTCAGGGCTGGCACTGAAGCTTTCTTT
>TRBV29-1|TRBJ2-3|TRBD2|few
CSVGTSGRVADTQYF
TGCAGCGTTGGGACTAGCGGGAGAGTCGCAGATACGCAGTATTTT
>TRBV6-1|TRBJ1-2|TRBD1|.
CASKPGQENHGYTF
TGTGCCAGTAAGCCGGGACAGGAAAACCATGGCTACACCTTC
>TRBV25-1|TRBJ1-2|.|.
CASSEHAQGNYGYTF
TGTGCCAGCAGTGAACACGCACAGGGTAACTATGGCTACACCTTC
>TRBV4-1|TRBJ2-1|TRBD2|many
CASSHPSGSRDEQFF
TGCGCCAGCAGTCACCCTAGCGGGAGCCGCGATGAGCAGTTCTTC
>TRBV29-1|TRBJ1-1|TRBD1|.
CSATGQGGLDTEAFF
TGCAGCGCAACCGGACAGGGCGGGTTGGACACTGAAGCTTTCTTT
>TRBV7-9|TRBJ2-1|TRBD2|.
CASSLLAGSGRREQFF
TGTGCCAGCAGCCTCTTAGCGGGTAGCGGGAGGCGGGAGCAGTTCTTC
>TRBV4-1|TRBJ2-7|.|few
CASSQDRGYPYEQYF
TGCGCCAGCAGCCAAGATCGGGGTTATCCCTACGAGCAGTACTTC
>TRBV20-1|TRBJ2-1|.|.
CSATPLGFNEQFF
TGCAGTGCCACACCACTCGGATTCAATGAGCAGTTCTTC
>TRBV12-3/TRBV12-4|TRBJ2-2|.|.
CASRPGLNTGELFF
TGTGCCAGCAGGCCCGGACTGAACACCGGGGAGCTGTTTTTT
>TRBV7-9|TRBJ1-2|.|.
CASSLADTGNYGYTF
TGTGCCAGCAGCTTAGCGGACACCGGGAACTATGGCTACACCTTC
>TRBV20-1|TRBJ2-5|.|.
CSASVARQLRGQETQYF
TGCAGTGCTAGTGTAGCCCGGCAGCTACGCGGGCAAGAGACCCAGTACTTC
>TRBV10-3|TRBJ2-7|TRBD2|few
CAISESGSGTPYEQYF
TGTGCCATCAGTGAGTCAGGTAGCGGGACGCCCTACGAGCAGTACTTC
>TRBV5-1|TRBJ1-5|TRBD1|.
CASSPVGQGFNQPQHF
TGCGCCAGCAGCCCGGTGGGACAGGGTTTCAATCAGCCCCAGCATTTT
>TRBV6-1|TRBJ1-1|.|.
CASSIFPARTEAFF
TGTGCCAGCAGTATTTTTCCTGCAAGGACTGAAGCTTTCTTT
>TRBV3-1|TRBJ1-1|TRBD1|.
CASRTLQGKSEAFF
TGTGCCAGCAGAACTTTACAGGGGAAGTCTGAAGCTTTCTTT
>TRBV18|TRBJ2-3|.|many
CASSPPQGTQYF
TGTGCCAGCTCACCACCCCAGGGGACGCAGTATTTT
>TRBV5-1|TRBJ1-2|TRBD1|.
CASSLTGFQDGYTF
TGCGCCAGCAGCCTGACAGGGTTTCAGGATGGCTACACCTTC
>TRBV29-1|TRBJ2-7|.|.
CSVGEGHPFYEQYF
TGCAGCGTTGGGGAGGGACACCCTTTCTACGAGCAGTACTTC
>TRBV20-1|TRBJ2-1|TRBD2|.
CSARGGTSGEQFF
TGCAGTGCTAGGGGAGGGACCTCCGGTGAGCAGTTCTTC
>TRBV20-1|TRBJ1-5|.|few
CSARAAVGSNQPQHF
TGCAGTGCTAGAGCCGCGGTAGGCAGTAATCAGCCCCAGCATTTT
>TRBV6-5|TRBJ2-5|TRBD2|few
CASSYCYNERGNQETQYF
TGTGCCAGCAGTTATTGTTATAATGAGCGGGGGAACCAAGAGACCCAGTACTTC
>TRBV5-1|TRBJ2-7|.|many
CASSLDLEEQYF
TGCGCCAGCAGCTTGGATTTGGAGGAGCAGTACTTC
>TRBV7-8|TRBJ2-5|.|.
CASSSLFRETQYF
TGTGCCAGCAGCTCCCTTTTTCGGGAGACCCAGTACTTC
>TRBV9|TRBJ2-6|TRBD1|.
CASSVAGGGLGANVLTF
TGTGCCAGCAGCGTAGCAGGGGGCGGACTTGGGGCCAACGTCCTGACTTTC
>TRBV11-2|TRBJ2-3|TRBD1|.
CASSLGTGVIGTQYF
TGTGCCAGCAGCTTAGGGACAGGGGTAATCGGTACGCAGTATTTT
>TRBV5-1|TRBJ2-4|.|.
CASSLGSYPENIQYF
TGCGCCAGCAGCTTGGGTTCCTATCCCGAAAACATTCAGTACTTC
>TRBV20-1|TRBJ2-7|TRBD2|.
CSALTSGRGYEQYF
TGCAGTGCTCTCACTAGCGGGAGAGGGTACGAGCAGTACTTC
>TRBV12-3/TRBV12-4|TRBJ2-3|.|.
CASSLKQGAFGGSGSWYDTQYF
TGTGCCAGCAGTTTGAAGCAGGGGGCCTTTGGGGGTAGCGGGAGCTGGTATGATACGCAGTATTTT
>TRBV18|TRBJ1-2|TRBD1|.
CASSGQTREGYTF
TGTGCCAGCTCGGGACAGACCCGGGAAGGCTACACCTTC
>TRBV20-1|TRBJ1-1|.|few
CSARGQIKGPPNTEAFF
TGCAGTGCTAGAGGGCAGATAAAGGGACCGCCTAACACTGAAGCTTTCTTT
>TRBV7-9|TRBJ1-6|TRBD1|few
CASSLFTGGVVLNSPLHF
TGTGCCAGCAGCCTATTTACAGGGGGAGTCGTACTAAATTCACCCCTCCACTTT
>TRBV20-1|TRBJ2-5|TRBD2|few
CSAKRESQTQYF
TGCAGTGCTAAGCGGGAGTCACAGACCCAGTACTTC
>TRBV25-1|TRBJ1-2|.|.
CASSGARSGYTF
TGTGCCAGCAGTGGGGCTAGAAGCGGCTACACCTTC
>TRBV20-1|TRBJ2-3|.|few
CSASRSSDTQYF
TGCAGTGCTAGTCGGAGTTCCGATACGCAGTATTTT
>TRBV29-1|TRBJ2-7|.|.
CSVEETGGNHNEQYF
TGCAGCGTTGAAGAGACGGGGGGCAACCACAACGAGCAGTACTTC
>TRBV11-2|TRBJ1-5|.|.
CASSLQNGGQPQHF
TGTGCCAGCAGCTTACAAAACGGGGGTCAGCCCCAGCATTTT
>TRBV6-5|TRBJ2-5|TRBD2|few
CASRRALAGVQETQYF
TGTGCCAGCAGGAGAGCCCTAGCGGGAGTGCAAGAGACCCAGTACTTC
>TRBV20-1|TRBJ2-3|TRBD2|few
CSARDGTSGSSDTQYF
TGCAGTGCTAGAGATGGGACTAGCGGCAGTTCAGATACGCAGTATTTT